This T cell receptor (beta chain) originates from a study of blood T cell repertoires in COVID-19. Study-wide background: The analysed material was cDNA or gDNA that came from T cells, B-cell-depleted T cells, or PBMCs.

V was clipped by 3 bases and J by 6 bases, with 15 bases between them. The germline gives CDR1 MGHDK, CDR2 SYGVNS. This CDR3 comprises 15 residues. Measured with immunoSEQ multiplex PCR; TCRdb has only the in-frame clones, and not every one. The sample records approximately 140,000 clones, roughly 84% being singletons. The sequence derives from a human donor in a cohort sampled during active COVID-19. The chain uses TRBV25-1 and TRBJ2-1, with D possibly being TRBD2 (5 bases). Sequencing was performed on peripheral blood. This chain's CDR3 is CASSEGSRRANEQFF. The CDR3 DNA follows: TGTGCCAGCAGTGAGGGGTCTCGGCGGGCCAATGAGCAGTTCTTC.